This T cell receptor (beta chain) was obtained from a study of CD8 T cells in ankylosing spondylitis. Study-wide points: Seven to nine highly homologous variants formed a TCR beta motif that appeared characteristic of ankylosing spondylitis blood.

TCR beta libraries were made by quantitative 5'-RACE with molecular barcodes. TCRdb used MiXCR to reprocess the 5' RACE reads, holding one entry per CDR3 protein. Of about 250,000 distinct CDR3 sequences listed, around 25% were seen once; the top ten hold roughly 0.67%. This clonotype was seen ten or more times. Its antigen is not identified. This CDR3 region has 15 residues. Trimming pared 2 bases from V and 6 bases from J, leaving 16 bases between. CDR1 and CDR2 from the germline V gene are DFQATT and SNEGSKA (reference sequence). The TCR sequence derives from a male donor with ankylosing spondylitis or in good health (not recorded which). Sequencing was carried out using blood, either unsorted or a sorted T cell fraction (not recorded which). V gene TRBV20-1 combines with J gene TRBJ2-2; the D gene is possibly TRBD2 (6 bases). CDR3 protein: CSARPNGRASGELFF. In nucleotides, the CDR3 is TGCAGTGCTAGACCCAACGGGAGAGCGTCCGGGGAGCTGTTTTTT.